This entry features one TCR beta chain sequence. CDR1 LGHNA and CDR2 YNFKEQ come from the germline V gene. J lost 3 bases, V lost 0 bases, and 5 bases had no gene match. The CDR3 sequence is 15 residues long. The sample belongs to a study of blood T cell repertoires in COVID-19. Looking at the study overall: Acute and convalescent COVID-19 samples came from the United States, Italy and Spain.

Authors' processing steps: Cell counts per sample came from amplifying reference gene primers. Profiled with immunoSEQ multiplex PCR; TCRdb holds only in-frame clones, not every one. That table furnishes V, J and clone size, whereas the DNA furnished D and trimming. This sample has about 160,000 clones; approximately 86% occur once, and the top ten carry around 3.5%. V is TRBV4-2 and J is TRBJ2-7, with 7 bases that match TRBD2. This receptor was taken from a man between 65 and 85 years old with acute or convalescent COVID-19. Sequenced input: peripheral blood. CDR3 nucleotides: TGTGCCAGCAGCCAAGAACGGCGGGGGATCTACGAGCAGTACTTC. This encodes CASSQERRGIYEQYF.